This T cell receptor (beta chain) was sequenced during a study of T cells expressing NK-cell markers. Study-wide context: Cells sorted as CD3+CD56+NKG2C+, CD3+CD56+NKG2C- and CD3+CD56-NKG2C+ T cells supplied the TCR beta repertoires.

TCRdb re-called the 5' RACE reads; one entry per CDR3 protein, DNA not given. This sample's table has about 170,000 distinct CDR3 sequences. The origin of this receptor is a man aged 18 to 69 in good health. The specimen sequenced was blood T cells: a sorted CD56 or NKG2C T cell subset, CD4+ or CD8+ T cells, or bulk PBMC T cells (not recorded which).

This CDR3 is CASSHTGGEGETQYF. The rearrangement uses TRBV4-1 and TRBJ2-5; TCRdb reports TRBD1, a call that lacks DNA to check it against. CDR1 is MGHRA and CDR2 is YSYEKL in the germline V gene. This CDR3 spans 15 amino acids.